Presented here are 7 T cell receptor beta chains from one specimen sequenced in a study of beta chain features in type 1 diabetes. Expressed TCRB transcripts got sequenced, as all isolated RNA was reverse transcribed. The table came from immunoSEQ multiplex PCR; TCRdb's copy has only in-frame clones and leaves some out. Among some 270,000 clones listed, 13% to 15% were seen once. The sequenced material came from naive CD4+ T cells from blood. These receptors were collected from a woman aged 35 to 49 in good health.

Notes on this clone: The same CDR3 arises from other DNA sequences in this sample as well. The rearrangement uses TRBV5-1 and TRBJ1-3; D is ambiguous. V was pared by 0 bases and J by 1 base, with 5 bases between. The CDR3 covers 14 residues. Germline lookup yields CDR1 SGHRS and CDR2 YFSETQ. The chain's CDR3 is CASSLALSGNTIYF. As DNA, the CDR3 is TGCGCCAGCAGCTTGGCCCTTTCTGGAAACACCATATATTTT. Based on the CDR3 plus reference TRBV5-1 and TRBJ1-3, the full variable domain is KAGVTQTPRYLIKTRGQQVTLSCSPISGHRSVSWYQQTPGQGLQFLFEYFSETQRNKGNFPGRFSGRQFSNSRSEMNVSTLELGDSALYLCASSLALSGNTIYFGEGSWLTVV.

This chain connects TRBV9 to TRBJ2-6; 9 nucleotides match TRBD2. Germline lookup yields CDR1 SGDLS and CDR2 YYNGEE. The CDR3 runs 16 residues. With 4 bases clipped from V and 0 bases from J, the junction kept 2 bases outside the gene matches. The CDR3 region is CASSKRGDSGANVLTF. In DNA, the CDR3 is TGTGCCAGCAGCAAGCGGGGGGACTCTGGGGCCAACGTCCTGACTTTC. Full variable domain (outside the CDR3, taken from reference TRBV9 and TRBJ2-6): DSGVTQTPKHLITATGQRVTLRCSPRSGDLSVYWYQQSLDQGLQFLIQYYNGEERAKGNILERFSAQQFPDLHSELNLSSLELGDSALYFCASSKRGDSGANVLTFGAGSRLTVL.

This clone was picked up a small number of times. This sequence joins TRBV9 and TRBJ2-6; D might be TRBD1 (6 bases). Germline V gives CDR1 SGDLS, CDR2 YYNGEE. The CDR3 contains 19 residues. Trimming removed 0 bases from V and 1 base from J, with 17 bases in between. This CDR3 is CASSVAGAGYTSGANVLTF. The CDR3 region has the DNA TGTGCCAGCAGCGTAGCAGGGGCAGGGTACACGTCTGGGGCCAACGTCCTGACTTTC. The complete variable domain, with remaining parts taken from reference TRBV9 and TRBJ2-6, reads DSGVTQTPKHLITATGQRVTLRCSPRSGDLSVYWYQQSLDQGLQFLIQYYNGEERAKGNILERFSAQQFPDLHSELNLSSLELGDSALYFCASSVAGAGYTSGANVLTFGAGSRLTVL.

The CDR3 DNA is TGTGCCAGCTCAGCACTCGGGGTGGCGGACCCTGCTGAAGCTTTCTTT. The encoded protein is CASSALGVADPAEAFF. The chain recombines TRBV18 with TRBJ1-1, with D unclear. CDR3 length equals 16 residues. Germline lookup yields CDR1 KGHSH and CDR2 LQKENI. V lost 5 bases and J 6 bases, leaving 22 bases between the germline ends.

This clone was observed a few times. V usage is TRBV7-9 and J usage is TRBJ2-2, with no clear D. Deletions cut 3 bases from V and 6 bases from J, with 5 bases between. The CDR3 is 12 amino acids. Germline V gives CDR1 SEHNR, CDR2 FQNEAQ (reference sequence). CDR3 sequence: CASSFPSGELFF. CDR3 nucleotide sequence: TGTGCCAGCAGCTTTCCATCCGGGGAGCTGTTTTTT.

The table lists this clone with a few counts. The chain combines TRBV9 with TRBJ2-1, with 11 bases fitting TRBD2. CDR1 is SGDLS, CDR2 YYNGEE, per germline. This CDR3 has 14 residues. V shed 2 bases, J shed 9 bases, and the junction held 4 bases outside the gene matches. CDR3 region: CASSVPSGGTEQFF. Here the CDR3 DNA reads TGTGCCAGCAGCGTCCCTAGCGGGGGGACTGAGCAGTTCTTC.

CDR3 DNA: TGTGCCAGCAGCTTAGTTCGATCGGGGGGCACCTTC. Amino acids: CASSLVRSGGTF. The chain employs TRBV7-2 and TRBJ1-2, with a tentative D call TRBD1 (5 bases). CDR1 and CDR2 (germline): SGHTA, FQGNSA. V was shortened by 1 base and J by 13 bases, with 13 bases between the two germline ends. The CDR3 has 12 amino acids.